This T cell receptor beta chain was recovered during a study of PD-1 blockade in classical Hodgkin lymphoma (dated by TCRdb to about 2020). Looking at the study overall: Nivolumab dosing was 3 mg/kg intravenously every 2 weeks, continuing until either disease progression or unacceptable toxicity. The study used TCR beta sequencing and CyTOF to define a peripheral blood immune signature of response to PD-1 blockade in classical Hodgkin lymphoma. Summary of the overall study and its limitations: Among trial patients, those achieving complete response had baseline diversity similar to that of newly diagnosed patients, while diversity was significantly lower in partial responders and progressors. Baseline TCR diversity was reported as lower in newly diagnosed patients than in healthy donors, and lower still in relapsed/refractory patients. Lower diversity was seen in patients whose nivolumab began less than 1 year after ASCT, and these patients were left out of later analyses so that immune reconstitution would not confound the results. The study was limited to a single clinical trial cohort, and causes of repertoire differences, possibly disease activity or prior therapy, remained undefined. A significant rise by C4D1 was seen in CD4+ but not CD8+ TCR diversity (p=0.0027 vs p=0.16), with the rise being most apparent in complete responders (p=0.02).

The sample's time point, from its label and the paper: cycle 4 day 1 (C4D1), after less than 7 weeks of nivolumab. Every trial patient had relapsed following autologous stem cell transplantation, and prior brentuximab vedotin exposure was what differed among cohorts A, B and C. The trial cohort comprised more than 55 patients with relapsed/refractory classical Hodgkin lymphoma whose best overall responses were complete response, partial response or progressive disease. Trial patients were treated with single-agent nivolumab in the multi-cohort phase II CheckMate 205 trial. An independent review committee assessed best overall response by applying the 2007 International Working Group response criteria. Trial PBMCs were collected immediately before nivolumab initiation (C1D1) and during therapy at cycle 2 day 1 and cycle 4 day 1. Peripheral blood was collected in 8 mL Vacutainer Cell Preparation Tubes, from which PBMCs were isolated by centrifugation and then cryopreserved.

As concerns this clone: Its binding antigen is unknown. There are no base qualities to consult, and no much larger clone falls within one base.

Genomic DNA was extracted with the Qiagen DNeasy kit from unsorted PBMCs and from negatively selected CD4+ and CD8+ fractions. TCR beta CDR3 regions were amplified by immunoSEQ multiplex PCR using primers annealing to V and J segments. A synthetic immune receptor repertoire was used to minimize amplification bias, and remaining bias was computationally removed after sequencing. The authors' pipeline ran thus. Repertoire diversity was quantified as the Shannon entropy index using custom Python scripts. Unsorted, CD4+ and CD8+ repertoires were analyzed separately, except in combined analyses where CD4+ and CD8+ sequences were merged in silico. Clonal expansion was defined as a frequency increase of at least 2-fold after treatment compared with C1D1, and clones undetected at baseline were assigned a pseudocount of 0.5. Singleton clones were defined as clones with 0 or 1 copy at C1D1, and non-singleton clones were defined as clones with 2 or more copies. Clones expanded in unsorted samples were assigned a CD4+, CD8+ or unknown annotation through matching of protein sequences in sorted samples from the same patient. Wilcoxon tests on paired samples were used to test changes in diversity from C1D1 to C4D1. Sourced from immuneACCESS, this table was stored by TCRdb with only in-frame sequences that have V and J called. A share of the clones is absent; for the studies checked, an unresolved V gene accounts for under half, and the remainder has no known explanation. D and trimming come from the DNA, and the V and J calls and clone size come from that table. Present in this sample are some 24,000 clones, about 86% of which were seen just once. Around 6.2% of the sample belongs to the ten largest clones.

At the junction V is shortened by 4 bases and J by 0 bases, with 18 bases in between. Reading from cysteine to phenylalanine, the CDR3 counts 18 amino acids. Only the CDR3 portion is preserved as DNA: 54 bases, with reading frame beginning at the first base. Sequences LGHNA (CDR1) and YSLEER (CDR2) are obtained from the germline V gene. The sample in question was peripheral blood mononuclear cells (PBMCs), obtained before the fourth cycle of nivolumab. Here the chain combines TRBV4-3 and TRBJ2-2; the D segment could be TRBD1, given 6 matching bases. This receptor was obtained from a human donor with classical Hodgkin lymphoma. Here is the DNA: TGCGCCAGCAGCCTACTTCACCCCGGGACAACGAACACCGGGGAGCTGTTTTTT. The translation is CASSLLHPGTTNTGELFF.